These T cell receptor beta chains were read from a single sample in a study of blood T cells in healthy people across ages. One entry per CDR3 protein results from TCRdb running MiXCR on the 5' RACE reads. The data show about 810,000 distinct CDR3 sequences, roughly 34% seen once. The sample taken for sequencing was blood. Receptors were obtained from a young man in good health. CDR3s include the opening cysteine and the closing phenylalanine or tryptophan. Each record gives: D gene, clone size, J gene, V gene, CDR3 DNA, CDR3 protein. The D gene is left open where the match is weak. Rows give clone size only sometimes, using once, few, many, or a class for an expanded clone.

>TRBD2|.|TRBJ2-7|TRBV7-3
TGTGCCAGCAGCAATGACGACGGGGGGGCTACGAGCTCCTACAATGAGCAGTACTTC
CASSNDDGGATSSYNEQYF
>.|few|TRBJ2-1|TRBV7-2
TGTGCCAGCAGCCTGCGGGGGCTCACCTACAATGAGCAGTTCTTC
CASSLRGLTYNEQFF
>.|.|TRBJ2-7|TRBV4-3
TGCGCCAGCAGCCAAGATGTGAGAAGTTACGAGCAGTACTTC
CASSQDVRSYEQYF
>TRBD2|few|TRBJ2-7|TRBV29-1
TGCAGCGTTGACGGGACTAGCGGAAGCTCCTACAATGAGCAGTACTTC
CSVDGTSGSSYNEQYF
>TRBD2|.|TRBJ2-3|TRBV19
TGTGCCAGTAGTCTAGCGGGGACTAACACAGATACGCAGTATTTT
CASSLAGTNTDTQYF
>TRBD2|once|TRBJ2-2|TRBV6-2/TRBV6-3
TGTGCCAGCAGTCCACCTAGCGGGTCGGGAACCGGGGAGCTGTTTTTT
CASSPPSGSGTGELFF
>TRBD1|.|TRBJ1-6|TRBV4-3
TGCGCCAGCAGCCAAGATCCTAACGCAGGGGGACTGGCCTATAATTCACCCCTCCACTTT
CASSQDPNAGGLAYNSPLHF
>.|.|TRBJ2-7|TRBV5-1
TGCGCCAGCAGCCTTGGGGGCGGGCGGCACTCCTACAATGAGCAGTACTTC
CASSLGGGRHSYNEQYF
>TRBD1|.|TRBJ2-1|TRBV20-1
TGCAGTGCTGGGGAAATTAACAGGGGCGGTCCCGGGAATGAGCAGTTCTTC
CSAGEINRGGPGNEQFF
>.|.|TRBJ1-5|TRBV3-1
TGTGCCAGCAGCCCCAGCGGGGGCAAGGGAAGAAATCAGCCCCAGCATTTT
CASSPSGGKGRNQPQHF
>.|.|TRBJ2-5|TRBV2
TGTGCCAGCAGTGACGGGGGTACCTGGGAGACCCAGTACTTC
CASSDGGTWETQYF
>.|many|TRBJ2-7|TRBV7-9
TGTGCCAGCAGTACCACAGGGCTCTACGAGCAGTACTTC
CASSTTGLYEQYF
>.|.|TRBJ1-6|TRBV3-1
TGTGCCAGCGGGTCATCTCTAAATTCACCCCTCCACTTT
CASGSSLNSPLHF
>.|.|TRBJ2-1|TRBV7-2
TGTGCCAGCATCTTAGAATGGGGGGAGCAGTTCTTC
CASILEWGEQFF
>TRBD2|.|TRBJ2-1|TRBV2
TGTGCCAGCAGTCCTCTGGGACTAGATGTGAATGAGCAGTTCTTC
CASSPLGLDVNEQFF
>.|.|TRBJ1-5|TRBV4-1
TGCGCCAGCAGCCAAGGGTTCCCCAATCAGCCCCAGCATTTT
CASSQGFPNQPQHF
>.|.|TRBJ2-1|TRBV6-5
TGTGCCAGCAGAAGGACGGTAGGCTCCTACAATGAGCAGTTCTTC
CASRRTVGSYNEQFF
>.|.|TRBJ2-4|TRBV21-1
TGTGCCAGCAGCAATACCTGGGCTAGCGGCCCTGCGAACATTCAGTACTTC
CASSNTWASGPANIQYF
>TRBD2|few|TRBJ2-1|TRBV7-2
TGTGCCAGCAGCTTATTTTCCGGGGGGGACTACAATGAGCAGTTCTTC
CASSLFSGGDYNEQFF
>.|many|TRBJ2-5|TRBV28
TGTGCCAGCAACGGAGGGTTCCAAGAGACCCAGTACTTC
CASNGGFQETQYF
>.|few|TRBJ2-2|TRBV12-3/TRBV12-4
TGTGCCAGCAGTCCCGGACACATAAACACCGGGGAGCTGTTTTTT
CASSPGHINTGELFF
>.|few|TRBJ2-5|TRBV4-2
TGTGCCAGCAGCCAAGCCTCCTTTGGGCAGGGGTTGATCGGAGAGACCCAGTACTTC
CASSQASFGQGLIGETQYF
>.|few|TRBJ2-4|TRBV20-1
TGCAGTGCTACCGCTCGCGGCAGAGAAAACATTCAGTACTTC
CSATARGRENIQYF
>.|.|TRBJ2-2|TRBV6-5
TGTGCCAGCACCCGATCCAGGGTGACCGGGGAGCTGTTTTTT
CASTRSRVTGELFF
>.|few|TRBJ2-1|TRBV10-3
TGTGCCATCAGCAATATGGGACCTAACAATGAGCAGTTCTTC
CAISNMGPNNEQFF
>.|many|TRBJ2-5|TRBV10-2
TGCGCCAGCAGTGGCAGCGGAAAAGAGACCCAGTACTTC
CASSGSGKETQYF
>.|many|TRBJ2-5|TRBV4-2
TGTGCCAGCAGCCAAGATACAGGGGAGGGCGAGACCCAGTACTTC
CASSQDTGEGETQYF
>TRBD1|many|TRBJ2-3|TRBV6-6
TGTGCCAGCAGAATGGGGACAGGGAGGAGCACAGATACGCAGTATTTT
CASRMGTGRSTDTQYF
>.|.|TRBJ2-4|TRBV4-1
TGCGCCAGCAGCCAAGAGGGTGGGGGGGGCGCCTCCAAAAACATTCAGTACTTC
CASSQEGGGGASKNIQYF
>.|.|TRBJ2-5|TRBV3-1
TGTGCCAGCAGCCAAGCCCCCGAGGGCGGCCAGTACTTC
CASSQAPEGGQYF
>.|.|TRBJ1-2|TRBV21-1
TGTGCCAGCAGCAATCCCCAGTACAGAGCTAACTATGGCTACACCTTC
CASSNPQYRANYGYTF
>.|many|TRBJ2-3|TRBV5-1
TGCGCCAGCAGCTTGGTTTGGGGTAGCACAGATACGCAGTATTTT
CASSLVWGSTDTQYF
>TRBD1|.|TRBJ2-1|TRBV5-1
TGCGCCAGCAGCTTAAACGCGGGGACAGGGAACAATGAGCAGTTCTTC
CASSLNAGTGNNEQFF
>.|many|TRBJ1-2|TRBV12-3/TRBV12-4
TGTGCCAGCACAGGCGGGTATTATGGCTACACCTTC
CASTGGYYGYTF
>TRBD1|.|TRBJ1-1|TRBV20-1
TGCAGTGCTAGAAGTAAGGACAGGGCCCTTAACACTGAAGCTTTCTTT
CSARSKDRALNTEAFF
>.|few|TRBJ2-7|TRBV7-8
TGTGCCAGCAGCTCCCCCCGAGACAGTCCCTACGAGCAGTACTTC
CASSSPRDSPYEQYF
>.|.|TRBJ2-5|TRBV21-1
TGTGCCAGCAGCAAACGGCGGGGTTCCAATGAGCAGTACTTC
CASSKRRGSNEQYF
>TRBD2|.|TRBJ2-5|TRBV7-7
TGTGCCAGCAGCCCTACTTCCGGGACTAGCGGGAGGGCCATCGAGACCCAGTACTTC
CASSPTSGTSGRAIETQYF
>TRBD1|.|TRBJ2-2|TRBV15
TGTGCCACCAGCAGAGATGAGGCAGGGGGTAACACCGGGGAGTTGTTTTTT
CATSRDEAGGNTGELFF
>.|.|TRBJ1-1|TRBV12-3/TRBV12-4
TGTGCCAGCTGTGGCGGAGGCACTGAAGCTTTCTTT
CASCGGGTEAFF
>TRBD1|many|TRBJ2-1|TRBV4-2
TGTGCCAGCAGCCCGCGGGACAGGGGGCGCAATGAGCAGTTCTTC
CASSPRDRGRNEQFF
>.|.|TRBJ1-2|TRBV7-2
TGTGCCAGCAGCTTAGAGCGACAGAGCTATGGCTACACCTTC
CASSLERQSYGYTF
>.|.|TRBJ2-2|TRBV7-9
TGTGCCAGCAGCTTAGCGGGAATACTCACCGGGGAGCTGTTTTTT
CASSLAGILTGELFF
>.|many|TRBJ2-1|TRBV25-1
TGTGCCAGCTTAGGGGTTAATGAGCAGTTCTTC
CASLGVNEQFF
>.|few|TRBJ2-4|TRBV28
TGTGCCAGCAGTTTAATACGATTGGGCCTTGGACACCAAAACATTCAGTACTTC
CASSLIRLGLGHQNIQYF
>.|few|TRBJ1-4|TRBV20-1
TGCAGTGCTAGGAGGGATGGCCGTGGGGAAAAACTGTTTTTT
CSARRDGRGEKLFF
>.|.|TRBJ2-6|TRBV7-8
TGTGCCAGCAGCTTAGAGGACCGGCGCTCTGGGGCCAACGTCCTGACTTTC
CASSLEDRRSGANVLTF
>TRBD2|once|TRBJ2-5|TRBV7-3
TGTGCCAGCGGTTCGAGCGGGGGGGGTTTGGAGACCCAGTACTTC
CASGSSGGGLETQYF
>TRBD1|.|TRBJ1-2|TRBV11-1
TGTGCCAGCAGCTTCGCCGGGACAGATGGCTACACCTTC
CASSFAGTDGYTF
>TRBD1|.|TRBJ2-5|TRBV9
TGTGCCAACAGCCCCCACGACAGGGCACAAGAGACCCAGTACTTC
CANSPHDRAQETQYF
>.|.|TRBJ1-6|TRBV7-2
TGTGCCAGCAGCTTAGATCCTCCAACCATAGGTGAATCACCCCTCCACTTT
CASSLDPPTIGESPLHF
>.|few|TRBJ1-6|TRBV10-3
TGTGCCATCAGTGAGGGGGACTCCTATAATTCACCCCTCCACTTT
CAISEGDSYNSPLHF
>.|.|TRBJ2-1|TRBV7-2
TGTGCCAGCACCCAAGGGAGGTTTGGCTACAATGAGCAGTTCTTC
CASTQGRFGYNEQFF
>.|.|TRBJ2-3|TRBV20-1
TGCAGTGCTAAGGGGGTTCTGACGGGTCCCGCAGATACGCAGTATTTT
CSAKGVLTGPADTQYF
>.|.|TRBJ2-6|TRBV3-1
TGTGCCAGCACACAAGGGGAGGACTCTGGGGCCAACGTCCTGACTTTC
CASTQGEDSGANVLTF